This T cell receptor beta chain came from a study of T-cell memory formation after mild COVID-19. The CDR3 spans 15 residues. The junction had 7 bases not matched to a gene; V was cut back by 4 bases and J by 4 bases. Germline values: CDR1 MNHEY, CDR2 SVGEGT. Constant-segment primers were used for 5'RACE, and the resulting TCR alpha and TCR beta cDNA libraries carried sample barcodes and UMIs. Each CDR3 protein gets one entry after TCRdb re-called the 5' RACE reads with MiXCR. The data show 150,000 to 200,000 distinct CDR3 sequences, around 10% seen once. The sequence was obtained from a man aged 18 to 35 who had mild COVID-19 (a few samples of this study predate the infection). Cell type and time point are not known. The sequenced sample was PBMCs or a T cell subset sorted from them (not recorded which). V is TRBV6-2 or TRBV6-3 and J is TRBJ1-2, with 9 bases lining up with TRBD1. CDR3 DNA: TGTGCCAGCAGTTTCACAGGGGGCGCTTCCTATGGCTACACCTTC. Protein product: CASSFTGGASYGYTF.